This T cell receptor beta chain comes out of a study of blood T cells in healthy people across ages. V lost 6 bases and J lost 8, with 22 bases in between. This CDR3 has 16 residues. A second roughly 6 to 11 cycle PCR used barcoded and J-beta primers. MiXCR, run by TCRdb on the 5' RACE reads, gives a single entry per CDR3 protein. The repertoire holds around 790,000 distinct CDR3 sequences, with under 45% as singletons. The specimen was blood. This chain joins TRBV12-3 or TRBV12-4 and TRBJ1-4, with a tentative D call TRBD1 (5 bases). The clonotype comes from a man aged 55-75 years in good health. The chain's CDR3 is CASSPRRAGEVEKLFF. CDR3 DNA sequence: TGTGCCAGCAGCCCCCGCCGGGCGGGGGAGGTGGAAAAACTGTTTTTT.